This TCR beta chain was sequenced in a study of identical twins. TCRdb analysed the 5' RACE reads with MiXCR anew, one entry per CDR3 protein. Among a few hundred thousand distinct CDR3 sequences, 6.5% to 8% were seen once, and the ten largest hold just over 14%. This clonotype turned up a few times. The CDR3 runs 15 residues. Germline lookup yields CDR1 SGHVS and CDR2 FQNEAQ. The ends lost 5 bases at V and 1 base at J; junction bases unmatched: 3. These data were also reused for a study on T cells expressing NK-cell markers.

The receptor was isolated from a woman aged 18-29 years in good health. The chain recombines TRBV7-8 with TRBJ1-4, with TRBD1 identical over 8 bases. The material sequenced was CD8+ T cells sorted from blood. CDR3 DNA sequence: TGTGCCAGCAGCCTTACAGGGGGAACTAATGAAAAACTGTTTTTT. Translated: CASSLTGGTNEKLFF. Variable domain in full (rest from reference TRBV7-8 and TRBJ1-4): GAGVSQSPRYKVAKRGQDVALRCDPISGHVSLFWYQQALGQGPEFLTYFQNEAQLDKSGLPSDRFFAERPEGSVSTLKIQRTQQEDSAVYLCASSLTGGTNEKLFFGSGTQLSVL.